This T cell receptor beta chain was found in a study of blood T cell repertoires in COVID-19. Those enrolled, adults aged roughly 18 to 95 years, came from around 24 US areas. Cohorts were determined from participant-reported clinical history. Two negative PCRs, clearance, or symptom resolution characterized the recovered Cohort 3 donors. Authors' processing steps: Reference gene primers were amplified, and this amplification served to estimate nucleated cell counts. TCRdb's copy holds only in-frame clones and misses some; the assay was immunoSEQ multiplex PCR. That table supplies the V and J calls and clone size; D and trimming were determined from the DNA. The sample has 310,000 or so clones, 87% seen once. Source material: PBMCs or T cells enriched from blood (not recorded which). The receptor was isolated from a woman between 40 and 55 years old who had recovered from COVID-19.

Here the CDR3 DNA reads TGCGCCAGCAGTGAGTCTAGACGGAAGGACAGGGGGGTAGGTGGCACTGAAGCTTTCTTT. This gives the protein CASSESRRKDRGVGGTEAFF. The chain carries TRBV10-2 and TRBJ1-1, with TRBD1 matching 10 bases. Germline values: CDR1 WSHSY, CDR2 SAAADI. The V gene end was trimmed by 0 bases and the J gene end by 4 bases; junction bases not matched to a gene: 17. The length of the CDR3 is 20 residues.